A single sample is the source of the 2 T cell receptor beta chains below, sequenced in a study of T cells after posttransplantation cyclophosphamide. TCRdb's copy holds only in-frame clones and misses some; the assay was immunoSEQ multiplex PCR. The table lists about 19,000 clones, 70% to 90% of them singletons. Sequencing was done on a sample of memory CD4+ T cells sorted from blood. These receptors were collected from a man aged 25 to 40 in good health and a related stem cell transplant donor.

This chain's CDR3 is CASSDRARGEQFF. For the CDR3, the DNA is TGTGCCAGCAGTGACAGAGCTCGGGGAGAGCAGTTCTTC. The chain employs TRBV6-4 and TRBJ2-1; D perhaps matches TRBD2 (5 bases). Trimming removed 2 bases from V and 10 bases from J, with 12 bases in between. The CDR3 runs 13 residues. The germline V gene has CDR1 MRHNA and CDR2 SNTAGT.

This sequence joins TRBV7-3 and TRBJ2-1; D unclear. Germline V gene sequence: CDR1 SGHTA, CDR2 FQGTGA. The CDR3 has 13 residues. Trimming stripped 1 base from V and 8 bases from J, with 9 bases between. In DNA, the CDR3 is TGTGCCAGCAGCTTAAATCCGGGTTATGAGCAGTTCTTC. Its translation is CASSLNPGYEQFF.